This TCR beta chain was sequenced in a study of shared clonotypes between healthy human individuals. Overall study findings and caveats: An anticipated effect of sequencing depth on clonotype sharing among donors was recognized. The represented genetic and exposure-history diversity was limited by the small number of donors.

On this clone: The antigen is undetermined.

Researchers divided each subset's genomic DNA evenly across several immunoSEQ plates. The repertoire was sequenced with immunoSEQ multiplex PCR; TCRdb's copy has only in-frame clones and lacks some. The table lists over 800,000 clones, almost 95% of them singletons. Terminally differentiated effector memory CD45RA+ cells were excluded from the naive CD8 cells, which were CD45RO-negative and positively selected for CCR7. Healthy HIV-negative adults without recent acute infections or vaccinations served as donors. V gave up 0 bases and J gave up 4 bases, with 14 bases separating them. Germline loops: CDR1 SGHRS, CDR2 YFSETQ. The CDR3 runs to 15 residues.

The sample was naive CD8+ T cells sorted from blood. This clonotype was obtained from a man aged 25 to 40 in good health. The chain uses TRBV5-1 and TRBJ2-7, with D possibly TRBD1 on 5 matching bases. The CDR3 spells CASSLAGLGAYEQYF. In DNA, the CDR3 is TGCGCCAGCAGCTTGGCAGGGCTGGGTGCTTACGAGCAGTACTTC.